The clone carrying this TCR beta chain was seen ten or more times. Stated time point: persistent/refractory GD, antithyroid drugs over 5 years with positive TRAb. From PBMCs, RNA was extracted and then used to make the TCR library. Graves' disease diagnosis was established per American Thyroid Association guidelines. Roughly 9 milliliters of peripheral blood were taken and placed in EDTA tubes. The data derive from a study of regulatory T cells in long-lasting Graves disease. Looking at the study overall: With positive TSH receptor antibodies and over 5 years of antithyroid drugs, Graves' disease was considered persistent.

According to the study, TCR beta libraries were built with iRepertoire HTBI primers and CDR3-region Arm-PCR. TCRdb called the multiplex PCR reads again in MiXCR, with one record for every CDR3 protein. The repertoire holds about 470,000 distinct CDR3 sequences, with roughly a fifth as singletons. The sequences come from peripheral blood mononuclear cells (PBMCs), collected when the disease was refractory, from a patient treated with antithyroid drugs. The receptor's source is a female donor with Graves disease.

The CDR3 DNA follows: TGTGCCACCAGCAGAGATCTTGGAGGGGGCTATGGCTACACCTTC. It translates to CATSRDLGGGYGYTF. The rearrangement uses TRBV15 and TRBJ1-2, with D possibly matching TRBD1 (6 bases). The CDR3 covers 15 residues. With 0 bases removed from V and 4 bases from J, the gap between germline ends came to 12 bases. Germline CDR1 LNHNV, CDR2 YYDKDF (reference sequence).